A selection of T cell receptor beta chains follows, all from one sample in a study of a mutant IDH1 vaccine in newly diagnosed glioma. Which antigens these TCRs recognize remains unknown. Assay used: immunoSEQ multiplex PCR; TCRdb lists only in-frame clones, some missing. The sample records 45,000 to 60,000 clones, around 89% being singletons. Sequencing was performed on PBMCs, taken from a glioma patient whose treatment included an IDH1 peptide vaccine. The receptors were gathered from a woman aged 40 to 50 with glioma. The CDR3 runs from the conserved cysteine through the conserved F or W. A D gene is named only where the DNA matches it firmly. Clone size is not always given. Where it is, it says once, few, many or a class for expanded clones.

abundance	d_gene	v_gene	j_gene	CDR3aa	CDR3nt
-	TRBD2	TRBV18	TRBJ2-5	CASSPGLAVTETQYF	TGTGCCAGCTCCCCCGGACTAGCGGTCACAGAGACCCAGTACTTC
-	-	TRBV4-1	TRBJ2-1	CASSQDGPGWGYNEQFF	TGCGCCAGCAGCCAAGATGGGCCGGGATGGGGTTACAATGAGCAGTTCTTC
-	TRBD1	TRBV28	TRBJ1-2	CASSIRQGMGYGYTF	TGTGCCAGCAGTATCCGACAGGGAATGGGCTATGGCTACACCTTC
-	TRBD2	TRBV30	TRBJ2-3	CAAARSWTSGSTDTQYF	TGTGCCGCGGCGCGCTCTTGGACTAGCGGGAGTACAGATACGCAGTATTTT
-	-	TRBV19	TRBJ1-1	CASSLDWSTEAFF	TGTGCCAGTAGCCTTGATTGGTCCACTGAAGCTTTCTTT
-	-	TRBV30	TRBJ1-1	CAWSVKNLNTEAFF	TGTGCCTGGAGTGTAAAGAACTTGAACACTGAAGCTTTCTTT
-	-	TRBV18	TRBJ1-1	CASSPLLSMNTEAFF	TGTGCCAGCTCACCCTTACTTTCCATGAACACTGAAGCTTTCTTT
-	-	TRBV30	TRBJ1-5	CAWSIHSNQPQHF	TGTGCCTGGAGTATTCATAGCAATCAGCCCCAGCATTTT
-	-	TRBV15	TRBJ2-7	CATSRDRTPPLF	TGTGCCACCAGCAGAGATAGGACACCTCCCCTCTTC
-	-	TRBV2	TRBJ2-1	CASSGRVEQFF	TGTGCCAGCAGTGGGAGGGTTGAGCAGTTCTTC
-	-	TRBV15	TRBJ2-2	CATRLLTSTGELFF	TGTGCCACCAGGCTTCTAACTAGTACCGGGGAGCTGTTTTTT
-	-	TRBV5-1	TRBJ1-1	CASSETGLNTEAFF	TGCGCCAGCAGCGAGACAGGCCTGAACACTGAAGCTTTCTTT
-	-	TRBV6-5	TRBJ1-2	CASSPQGRWNGYTF	TGTGCCAGCAGCCCCCAGGGGAGGTGGAATGGCTACACCTTC
-	TRBD1	TRBV7-3	TRBJ2-7	CASSKNRGYEQYF	TGTGCCAGCAGCAAAAACAGGGGCTACGAGCAGTACTTC
-	TRBD1	TRBV28	TRBJ1-2	CASSVDRGYGYTF	TGTGCCAGCAGCGTGGACAGGGGTTATGGCTACACCTTC
-	TRBD1	TRBV5-4	TRBJ2-2	CASSRQGVSNTGELFF	TGTGCCAGCAGCCGACAGGGGGTTTCGAACACCGGGGAGCTGTTTTTT
-	-	TRBV7-2	TRBJ1-4	CASSLTATNEKLFF	TGTGCCAGCAGCTTGACTGCAACTAATGAAAAACTGTTTTTT
-	TRBD1	TRBV5-4	TRBJ1-2	CASSGTGAGLYGYTF	TGTGCCAGCAGCGGGACAGGGGCGGGCCTCTATGGCTACACCTTC
-	TRBD2	TRBV29-1	TRBJ2-1	CSVEDRLAGDIYNEQFF	TGCAGCGTTGAAGATAGGCTAGCGGGGGATATATACAATGAGCAGTTCTTC
few	-	TRBV6-5	TRBJ2-5	CASRSQVTQYF	TGTGCCAGCAGGTCCCAGGTGACCCAGTACTTC
few	-	TRBV4-1	TRBJ2-7	CASSQETGEQYF	TGCGCCAGCAGCCAAGAAACGGGGGAGCAGTACTTC
-	TRBD1	TRBV15	TRBJ2-5	CATSRGQGAAETQYF	TGTGCCACCAGCAGAGGACAGGGGGCAGCGGAGACCCAGTACTTC
-	-	TRBV6-5	TRBJ1-4	CASSYAGRGEKLFF	TGTGCCAGCAGTTACGCGGGGAGGGGTGAAAAACTGTTTTTT
few	-	TRBV2	TRBJ1-2	CARQGFGGYTF	TGTGCCAGACAGGGCTTTGGTGGCTACACCTTC
-	TRBD1	TRBV4-3	TRBJ2-1	CASSRGNRGRNEQFF	TGCGCCAGCAGCCGTGGGAACAGGGGCAGGAATGAGCAGTTCTTC
-	-	TRBV5-1	TRBJ2-2	CASSPTTRLTGELFF	TGCGCCAGCAGTCCCACGACGCGCCTCACCGGGGAGCTGTTTTTT
-	-	TRBV18	TRBJ2-7	CASSSSVYEQYF	TGTGCCAGCTCATCATCAGTGTACGAGCAGTACTTC
-	TRBD2	TRBV4-2	TRBJ2-7	CASSQEWAGVAYEQYF	TGTGCCAGCAGCCAAGAGTGGGCGGGAGTCGCCTACGAGCAGTACTTC
-	-	TRBV5-1	TRBJ1-1	CASSLRGQMNTEAFF	TGCGCCAGCAGCTTGAGAGGCCAGATGAACACTGAAGCTTTCTTT